One sample yielded the 5 T cell receptor beta chains listed below, sequenced in a study of glioma-infiltrating T cells after dendritic cell vaccination. The repertoire was sequenced with immunoSEQ multiplex PCR; TCRdb's copy has only in-frame clones and lacks some. The table lists about 99,000 clones, roughly four fifths of them singletons. Source: blood, taken before dendritic cell vaccination. The receptor source for this set is a human donor with glioblastoma.

This clone has a single count. The rearrangement links TRBV5-1 to TRBJ1-1; 10 nucleotides agree with TRBD1. Germline CDR1 SGHRS, CDR2 YFSETQ. J was trimmed by 2 bases and V by 5 bases; bases with no gene match: 6. The CDR3 runs to 15 residues. CDR3 sequence reads: CASSWTGGFNTEAFF. The CDR3 DNA is TGCGCCAGCAGTTGGACAGGGGGATTTAACACTGAAGCTTTCTTT. The variable domain in full, with the rest retrieved from reference TRBV5-1 and TRBJ1-1, is KAGVTQTPRYLIKTRGQQVTLSCSPISGHRSVSWYQQTPGQGLQFLFEYFSETQRNKGNFPGRFSGRQFSNSRSEMNVSTLELGDSALYLCASSWTGGFNTEAFFGQGTRLTVV.

The chain employs TRBV7-2 and TRBJ1-1; a possible D gene is TRBD1 (5 bases). The CDR3 length is 13 residues. V lost 5 bases, J lost 11 bases, and 18 bases lay in between. CDR1 is SGHTA, CDR2 FQGNSA, per germline. CDR3 in DNA: TGTGCCAGCAGCACGTGGAGAAGGGGAGGCGCTTTCTTT. Protein: CASSTWRRGGAFF.

This clone was seen once. V is TRBV7-2 and J is TRBJ1-2; 7 nucleotides agree with TRBD1. The CDR3 is 14 residues long. Trimming at V came to 2 bases and at J to 4 bases, leaving 4 bases not matched to a gene. Germline-derived CDR1 and CDR2 are SGHTA and FQGNSA. The CDR3: CASSLSWDSYGYTF. The CDR3 DNA reads as TGTGCCAGCAGCTTAAGCTGGGACAGCTATGGCTACACCTTC.

This clone was seen more than once but under ten times. This CDR3 is also generated by other DNA sequences in the sample. This chain links TRBV6-4 with TRBJ2-1; TRBD2 might be the D (5 bases). The CDR3 sequence is 15 residues long. Germline CDR1 and CDR2: MRHNA and SNTAGT. The V end lost 4 bases, the J end lost 2 bases, and 12 bases lay between the germline ends. The CDR3 is CASSAAGGAYNEQFF. The CDR3 nucleotides are TGTGCCAGCAGTGCTGCTGGAGGTGCCTACAATGAGCAGTTCTTC.

The chain has TRBV6-5 and TRBJ1-6, with D maybe TRBD1 (5 bases). V dropped 10 bases and J dropped 14 bases, with 15 bases sitting between them. The CDR3 consists of 11 residues. Germline CDR1 is MNHEY and CDR2 is SVGAGI. CDR3 in DNA: TGTGCCATGGGGGAGGGATCTACCCTCCACTTT. Protein sequence: CAMGEGSTLHF.